This T cell receptor (beta chain) emerged from a study of cytomegalovirus exposure and HLA in healthy donors. Study findings and constraints: Relative to equally common others, HLA-associated TCR beta chains showed greater clonal expansion in a later analysis. CMV serostatus was the sole immune exposure data available.

A remark on this clone: Its target is unknown.

PCR involved 60 Vbeta and 13 Jbeta primers. TCRdb's table, derived via immunoSEQ multiplex PCR, lists solely in-frame clones and lacks some. The sample has about 37,000 clones; approximately 86% are singletons. This sequence was found in a woman under 30 in good health and CMV-seropositive. The source material was PBMCs.

CDR3 amino acids: CASSGRTSGGETQYF. CDR3 DNA sequence: TGTGCCAGCAGCGGACGGACTAGCGGGGGGGAGACCCAGTACTTC. This chain links TRBV9 with TRBJ2-5, with 14 bases matching TRBD2. CDR1 SGDLS and CDR2 YYNGEE come from the germline V gene. V lost 3 bases, J lost 5 bases, and 3 bases stayed unmatched. This CDR3 is built from 15 residues.